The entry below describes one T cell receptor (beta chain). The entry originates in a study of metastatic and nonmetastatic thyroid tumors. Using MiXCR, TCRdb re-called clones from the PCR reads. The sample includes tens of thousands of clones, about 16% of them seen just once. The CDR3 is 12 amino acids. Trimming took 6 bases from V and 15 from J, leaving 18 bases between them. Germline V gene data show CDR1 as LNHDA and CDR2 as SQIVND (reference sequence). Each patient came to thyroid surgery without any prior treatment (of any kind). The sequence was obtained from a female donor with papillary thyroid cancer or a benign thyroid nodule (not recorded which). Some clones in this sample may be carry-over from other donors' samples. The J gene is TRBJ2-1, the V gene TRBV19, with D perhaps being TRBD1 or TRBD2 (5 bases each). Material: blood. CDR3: CASSPGTTFRFF. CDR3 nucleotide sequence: TGTGCCAGTAGCCCCGGGACCACTTTCCGGTTCTTC.